This T cell receptor beta chain was identified during a study of Ad26.COV2.S vaccination and SARS-CoV-2 variants. CDR3 length: 13 residues. The ends were cut back, 6 bases at V and 2 bases at J, with 8 bases in the middle. Germline loops: CDR1 SEHNR, CDR2 FQNEAQ (reference sequence). Measured with immunoSEQ multiplex PCR; TCRdb has only the in-frame clones, and not every one. The sample contains around 300,000 clones, about 87% of which appear only once. Treatment given: some 19 received Ad26.COV2.S at low or high dose, single or two shots; roughly 5 received placebo; per-sample allocation not given. Sample collection was performed on day 63 after the first vaccine or placebo injection.

The sequence was obtained from a person between 18 and 60 years old who received the Ad26.COV2.S COVID-19 vaccine or a placebo. The sequencing used peripheral blood, collected in a trial of Ad26.COV2.S vaccine versus placebo. The chain uses TRBV7-9 and TRBJ2-1; the D is unclear. The CDR3: CASRIPPYNEQFF. The CDR3 region has the DNA TGTGCCAGCAGAATTCCCCCCTACAATGAGCAGTTCTTC.